This is a list of T cell receptor beta chains from one sample in a study of blood T cells in healthy people across ages. One entry per CDR3 protein results from TCRdb running MiXCR on the 5' RACE reads. There are some 790,000 distinct CDR3 sequences in the sample; under 35% occur only once, and roughly 17% lies in the top ten. Source material: blood. These receptors were collected from a woman older than 75 in good health. Each CDR3 is given with its conserved first and last residue. Each record gives: J gene, clone size, V gene, CDR3 protein. The size entry is marked missing in some rows and otherwise reads once, few, many or a size class.

J: TRBJ1-4
size: many
V: TRBV6-5
CDR3: CASSFSSTNEKLFF

J: TRBJ1-2
size: NA
V: TRBV7-9
CDR3: CASSYDATGSYGYTF

J: TRBJ1-5
size: many
V: TRBV7-2
CDR3: CASSLVSRVGNQPQHF

J: TRBJ2-7
size: many
V: TRBV7-2
CDR3: CASSLGQGGVYEQYF

J: TRBJ2-6
size: few
V: TRBV6-2/TRBV6-3
CDR3: CASSGQGAPGANVLTF

J: TRBJ2-5
size: NA
V: TRBV28
CDR3: CASGHPGPGETQYF

J: TRBJ1-2
size: NA
V: TRBV20-1
CDR3: CSARRDTYGYTF

J: TRBJ1-5
size: few
V: TRBV21-1
CDR3: CASSNDPPWERNQPQHF

J: TRBJ1-1
size: NA
V: TRBV7-9
CDR3: CASSLAGKEAFF

J: TRBJ2-3
size: many
V: TRBV6-1
CDR3: CASSHGEGLRTGTDTQYF

J: TRBJ2-5
size: many
V: TRBV10-3
CDR3: CAISNIDVQYF

J: TRBJ2-5
size: few
V: TRBV7-2
CDR3: CASSQLAGNNNEQYF

J: TRBJ2-7
size: many
V: TRBV19
CDR3: CASSQIPGQGSPYEQYF

J: TRBJ1-6
size: many
V: TRBV5-4
CDR3: CASRSDRNSPLHF

J: TRBJ2-4
size: once
V: TRBV10-3
CDR3: CATGSDPYKQYF

J: TRBJ2-1
size: many
V: TRBV20-1
CDR3: CSGDRGNEQFF

J: TRBJ2-7
size: many
V: TRBV6-2/TRBV6-3
CDR3: CASRLDRGPYEQYF

J: TRBJ2-1
size: many
V: TRBV4-2
CDR3: CASSQQTSDRGIGNEQFF

J: TRBJ2-7
size: NA
V: TRBV11-3
CDR3: CASSLSRGVAHEQYF

J: TRBJ1-2
size: once
V: TRBV7-2
CDR3: CASSPWARGYTF

J: TRBJ2-3
size: few
V: TRBV20-1
CDR3: CSAGDHRALTDTQYF

J: TRBJ2-1
size: NA
V: TRBV3-1
CDR3: CASSLYGTSGGHEQFF

J: TRBJ2-1
size: many
V: TRBV7-2
CDR3: CASSRLPTAGNNEQFF